The sequence of this TCR beta chain was determined in a study of regulatory T cells in long-lasting Graves disease. Notes on the study in general: It was peripheral blood alone, not thyroid tissue, that was studied.

Library construction for TCR beta used iRepertoire HTBI primers and Arm-PCR of CDR3 regions. TCRdb re-analysed the multiplex PCR reads in MiXCR, keeping a single row per CDR3 protein. This sample carries around 450,000 distinct CDR3 sequences, about 15% of them seen once, and the ten largest clones take 16%. This CDR3 is built from 14 residues. Trimming stripped 3 bases from V and 1 base from J, with 11 bases between. CDR1 GTSNPN and CDR2 SVGIG come from the germline V gene (reference sequence). This clonotype was counted at least ten times. Its antigen is not known. Time point specified: newly diagnosed GD, antithyroid drugs for less than 3 months. Construction of the TCR library relied on RNA isolated from PBMCs. These same records also appear under a second study, on T cells in Graves' hyperthyroidism and ophthalmopathy.

This chain connects TRBV30 to TRBJ2-3; no clear D gene. Sequenced here: peripheral blood mononuclear cells (PBMCs), sampled at new diagnosis, from a patient treated with antithyroid drugs. This clonotype originated in a young woman with Graves disease. CDR3 coding DNA: TGTGCCTGGAGCCGCCAATGGGGCACAGATACGCAGTATTTT. It encodes CAWSRQWGTDTQYF.